This TCR beta chain derives from a study of tumor-infiltrating lymphocytes in primary liver carcinoma. General observations from the study: Relative to blood, tumors carried a significantly larger fraction of the repertoire in their top 250 clones (p = 0.039).

Total RNA and DNA came together from roughly 20-30 mg of bulk tissue without cell sorting. With a constant-region primer, TCR beta cDNA was made from 400 to 550 ng of total RNA. Three rounds of nested multiplex PCR with slightly modified ARM-PCR produced TCR beta libraries. TCRdb ran MiXCR on the multiplex PCR reads and lists one entry per CDR3 protein. Of approximately 23,000 distinct CDR3 sequences listed, 70% to 90% are singletons. A word on this clonotype: Its target is not known.

This receptor was taken from a woman in her twenties or thirties with primary liver carcinoma and hepatitis B virus infection. The sequenced material came from liver tumor tissue from sampling region 2. The subset here: tumor region T2, inferior pole.

In DNA form, the CDR3 reads TGTGCCAGCAGCTTAGAACAAAGCACAGATACGCAGTATTTT. Protein: CASSLEQSTDTQYF. The chain has TRBV7-6 and TRBJ2-3; no definite D call. Germline CDR1 and CDR2: SGHVS and FNYEAQ. Trimming removed 1 base at V and 0 bases at J, with 5 bases between. The length of the CDR3 is 14 residues. Full variable domain (remainder filled in from reference TRBV7-6 and TRBJ2-3): GAGVSQSPRYKVTKRGQDVALRCDPISGHVSLYWYRQALGQGPEFLTYFNYEAQQDKSGLPNDRFSAERPEGSISTLTIQRTEQRDSAMYRCASSLEQSTDTQYFGPGTRLTVL.